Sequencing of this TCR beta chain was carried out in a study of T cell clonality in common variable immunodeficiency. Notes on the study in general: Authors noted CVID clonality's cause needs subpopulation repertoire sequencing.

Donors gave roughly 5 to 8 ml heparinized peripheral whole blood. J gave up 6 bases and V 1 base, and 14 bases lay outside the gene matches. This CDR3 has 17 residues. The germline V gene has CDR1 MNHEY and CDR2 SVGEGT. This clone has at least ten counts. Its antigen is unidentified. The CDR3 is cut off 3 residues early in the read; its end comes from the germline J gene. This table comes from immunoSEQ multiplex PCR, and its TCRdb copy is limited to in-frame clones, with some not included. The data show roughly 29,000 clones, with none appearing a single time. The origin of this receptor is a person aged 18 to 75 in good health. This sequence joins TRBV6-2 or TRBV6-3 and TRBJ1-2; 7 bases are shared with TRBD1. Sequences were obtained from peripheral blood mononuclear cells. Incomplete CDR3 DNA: TGTGCCAGCAGTTACTTGTTGGACAGGAACGGAATGAATGGC. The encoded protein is CASSYLLDRNGMNG. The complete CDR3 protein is CASSYLLDRNGMNGYTF.